What follows are 24 T cell receptor beta chains derived from one specimen sequenced in a study of blood T cell repertoires in COVID-19. Using immunoSEQ multiplex PCR, the repertoire was profiled, and TCRdb retains in-frame clones only, with some absent. The sample records 300,000 to 350,000 clones, 80% to 90% being singletons. Sequenced material: PBMCs or T cells enriched from blood (not recorded which). The origin of the receptors is a man aged 25 to 40 who had recovered from COVID-19.

This chain joins TRBV9 and TRBJ1-1; the D is unclear. This CDR3 comprises 15 residues. The germline CDR1 and CDR2 sequences are SGDLS and YYNGEE. The germline V and J ends were trimmed by 0 bases and 1 base, with 10 bases remaining between them. CDR3 sequence: CASSVVRVPNTEAFF. The CDR3 DNA reads as TGTGCCAGCAGCGTAGTACGGGTCCCGAACACTGAAGCTTTCTTT. Based on the CDR3 plus reference TRBV9 and TRBJ1-1, the full variable domain is DSGVTQTPKHLITATGQRVTLRCSPRSGDLSVYWYQQSLDQGLQFLIQYYNGEERAKGNILERFSAQQFPDLHSELNLSSLELGDSALYFCASSVVRVPNTEAFFGQGTRLTVV.

The chain recombines TRBV19 with TRBJ1-5; 8 bases map to TRBD1. CDR1 and CDR2 (germline): LNHDA, SQIVND (reference sequence). The CDR3 is 14 residues long. J was trimmed by 6 bases and V by 7 bases; bases with no gene match: 8. Here the CDR3 reads CASMRQGPRQPQHF. The CDR3 DNA reads as TGTGCCAGTATGAGACAGGGGCCCCGTCAGCCCCAGCATTTT.

The genes are TRBV11-2 and TRBJ2-7; D perhaps matches TRBD1 (5 bases). This CDR3 has 14 residues. Trimming removed 0 bases at V and 7 bases at J, with 13 bases between. Germline CDR1 reads SGHAT; CDR2 reads FQNNGV. This CDR3 is CASSLDPGPWEQYF. As DNA, the CDR3 is TGTGCCAGCAGCTTAGACCCAGGGCCCTGGGAGCAGTACTTC.

The chain is built from TRBV19 and TRBJ1-5; no definite D call. There are 15 residues in the CDR3. With 1 base removed from V and 0 bases from J, the gap between germline ends came to 7 bases. Germline V gene sequence: CDR1 LNHDA, CDR2 SQIVND (reference sequence). The DNA of the CDR3 is TGTGCCAGTAGTATAGGGCACCCTAGCAATCAGCCCCAGCATTTT. Amino acid sequence: CASSIGHPSNQPQHF.

The J gene is TRBJ2-3, the V gene TRBV7-2; D call uncertain. Germline CDR1 and CDR2: SGHTA and FQGNSA. The CDR3 length is 15 residues. Trimming pared 1 base from V and 3 bases from J, leaving 11 bases between. CDR3 sequence (DNA): TGTGCCAGCAGCTTAGTAGTGGTGTTGACAGATACGCAGTATTTT. Its protein product is CASSLVVVLTDTQYF.

The chain couples TRBV28 to TRBJ2-7, with D maybe TRBD2 (6 bases). With 0 bases removed from V and 0 bases from J, the gap between germline ends came to 12 bases. The CDR3 is 16 amino acids. CDR1 is MDHEN, CDR2 SYDVKM, per germline. The CDR3 DNA reads as TGTGCCAGCAGTTTATGGGGGGGACGGAGCTCCTACGAGCAGTACTTC. It is translated as CASSLWGGRSSYEQYF. Using reference TRBV28 and TRBJ2-7 for the parts outside the CDR3, the full variable domain is DVKVTQSSRYLVKRTGEKVFLECVQDMDHENMFWYRQDPGLGLRLIYFSYDVKMKEKGDIPEGYSVSREKKERFSLILESASTNQTSMYLCASSLWGGRSSYEQYFGPGTRLTVT.

V and J are TRBV6-5 and TRBJ1-3; 9 bases line up with TRBD1. The germline CDR1 and CDR2 sequences are MNHEY and SVGAGI. This CDR3 region has 16 residues. Losses at the gene ends were 0 bases for V and 4 bases for J; bases not matched to a gene: 4. The chain's CDR3 is CASSYSNRGQGNTIYF. CDR3 DNA: TGTGCCAGCAGTTACTCTAACAGGGGGCAGGGAAACACCATATATTTT.

This clone was counted between two and nine times. This chain links TRBV18 with TRBJ1-6, with unresolved D. V lost 4 bases, J lost 12 bases, and 10 bases lay in between. The CDR3 runs 12 residues. The germline V gene has CDR1 KGHSH and CDR2 LQKENI. The CDR3 nucleotides read TGTGCCAGCTCACAAGAGGGAGGACCCCTCCACTTT. The encoded protein is CASSQEGGPLHF. The full variable domain, rest sourced from reference TRBV18 and TRBJ1-6, is NAGVMQNPRHLVRRRGQEARLRCSPMKGHSHVYWYRQLPEEGLKFMVYLQKENIIDESGMPKERFSAEFPKEGPSILRIQQVVRGDSAAYFCASSQEGGPLHFGNGTRLTVT.

The chain combines TRBV5-1 with TRBJ2-7, with TRBD2 matching 7 bases. Germline CDR1 SGHRS, CDR2 YFSETQ. This CDR3 has 15 amino acids. V was clipped by 5 bases and J by 1 base; unmatched bases: 9. CDR3: CASRPLPGGSYEQYF. The CDR3 DNA sequence: TGCGCCAGCAGGCCGCTCCCCGGGGGGTCCTACGAGCAGTACTTC.

The chain recombines TRBV10-3 with TRBJ2-7, with 11 bases fitting TRBD1. V shed 0 bases, J shed 5 bases, and the junction held 6 bases outside the gene matches. Germline lookup yields CDR1 ENHRY and CDR2 SYGVKD. The CDR3 sequence is 16 residues long. CDR3 sequence reads: CAISESLEGQGDEQYF. CDR3 sequence (DNA): TGTGCCATCAGTGAGTCGTTAGAGGGACAGGGGGACGAGCAGTACTTC.

CDR3 DNA: TGTGCCAGTAGTATTGGAAGGGACACCTTCTCCTACGAGCAGTACTTC. Protein product: CASSIGRDTFSYEQYF. The chain combines TRBV19 with TRBJ2-7, with D possibly being TRBD1 (6 bases). Trimming took off 3 bases at V and 0 bases at J, with 15 bases between the two ends. From germline, CDR1 is LNHDA and CDR2 SQIVND (reference sequence). CDR3 length: 16 amino acids.

The chain recombines TRBV28 with TRBJ2-1; tentative D call: TRBD1 (6 bases). The CDR3 loop spans 15 amino acids. V was shortened by 2 bases and J by 3 bases, with 11 bases between the two germline ends. Germline V lookup: CDR1 MDHEN, CDR2 SYDVKM. The CDR3 here is CASSLVGGLYNEQFF. In DNA form, the CDR3 reads TGTGCCAGCAGTTTAGTTGGGGGCCTCTACAATGAGCAGTTCTTC.

The chain combines TRBV5-1 with TRBJ1-1; 8 bases are a match to TRBD1. Germline CDR1 is SGHRS and CDR2 is YFSETQ. The CDR3 is 17 amino acids. V gave up 0 bases and J gave up 4 bases; unmatched junction bases: 11. CDR3 sequence: CASSLDGRGRVSTEAFF. The CDR3 DNA sequence: TGCGCCAGCAGCTTGGACGGCAGGGGGCGCGTTAGCACTGAAGCTTTCTTT.

This clone came up once. Other DNA sequences from this sample encode an identical CDR3 as well. J is TRBJ2-3 and V is TRBV2; TRBD2 aligns across 9 bases. Per germline, CDR1 SNHLY and CDR2 FYNNEI. The CDR3 totals 15 residues. Trimming cost V 1 base and J 3 bases; bases outside gene matches: 2. CDR3: CASSEGSGGTDTQYF. The CDR3 DNA sequence: TGTGCCAGCAGTGAAGGTAGCGGGGGTACAGATACGCAGTATTTT.

This clone was recorded only once. This chain joins TRBV27 and TRBJ1-4; possibly TRBD1 for D (6 bases). The CDR3 consists of 16 residues. The germline V gene has CDR1 MNHEY and CDR2 SMNVEV (reference sequence). The ends were cut back, 5 bases at V and 0 bases at J, with 13 bases in the middle. Written as DNA, the CDR3 is TGTGCCAGCAGTGCGACAGGTTTCCCAACTAATGAAAAACTGTTTTTT. Translating gives CASSATGFPTNEKLFF.

The chain is built from TRBV28 and TRBJ1-2; the D gene is possibly TRBD1 (6 bases). The germline gives CDR1 MDHEN, CDR2 SYDVKM. This CDR3 contains 13 residues. With 5 bases removed from V and 4 bases from J, the gap between germline ends came to 11 bases. Here the CDR3 DNA reads TGTGCCAGCAGTACCGGGACACTCTATGGCTACACCTTC. Protein: CASSTGTLYGYTF.

The count of this clone is one. The CDR3 sequence is CASSYSPGGGSPLHF. As DNA, the CDR3 is TGTGCCAGCAGTTACTCCCCGGGGGGTGGTTCACCCCTCCACTTT. V is TRBV6-5 and J is TRBJ1-6; tentatively, D is TRBD1 (5 bases). Germline V gene lookup returns CDR1 MNHEY and CDR2 SVGAGI. V lost 0 bases and J lost 9, with 12 bases in between. The CDR3 totals 15 residues.

This clone was recorded once. This sequence joins TRBV24-1 and TRBJ2-5, with TRBD2 identical over 9 bases. CDR3 length: 17 amino acids. Trimming at V came to 9 bases and at J to 2 bases, leaving 15 bases not matched to a gene. Germline V CDR1 and CDR2: KGHDR, SFDVKD. Here the CDR3 reads CATLTDRLAAIQETQYF. DNA for the CDR3: TGTGCCACCCTCACGGACAGACTAGCGGCAATTCAAGAGACCCAGTACTTC.

The genes are TRBV18 and TRBJ1-2; 7 bases line up with TRBD1. Germline CDR1 KGHSH, CDR2 LQKENI. The CDR3 runs 15 residues. J was trimmed by 3 bases and V by 1 base; bases with no gene match: 5. The CDR3 loop reads CASSPRQGWDYGYTF. CDR3 in DNA: TGTGCCAGCTCACCACGACAGGGTTGGGACTATGGCTACACCTTC.

The chain uses TRBV25-1 and TRBJ2-1, with 14 bases lining up with TRBD2. There are 18 residues in the CDR3. CDR1 MGHDK and CDR2 SYGVNS come from the germline V gene. Losses at the gene ends were 7 bases for V and 0 bases for J; bases not matched to a gene: 8. The CDR3: CASTGTSGGLSSYNEQFF. In DNA form, the CDR3 reads TGTGCCAGCACCGGGACTAGCGGGGGCCTTAGCTCCTACAATGAGCAGTTCTTC.

CDR3 nucleotides: TGTGCCACCAGCAGAGATCTCGGTACTTACAATGAGCAGTTCTTC. Its protein is CATSRDLGTYNEQFF. The rearrangement links TRBV15 to TRBJ2-1; the D is unclear. The germline gives CDR1 LNHNV, CDR2 YYDKDF (reference sequence). There are 15 residues in the CDR3. V dropped 0 bases and J dropped 4 bases, with 10 bases sitting between them.

This rearrangement joins TRBV5-1 to TRBJ2-2; a weak D match, TRBD2 (6 bases). The V end lost 0 bases, the J end lost 1 base, and 13 bases lay between the germline ends. The CDR3 is 17 residues long. Germline loops: CDR1 SGHRS, CDR2 YFSETQ. This chain's CDR3 is CASSLAQSSENTGELFF. DNA for the CDR3: TGCGCCAGCAGCTTGGCGCAGTCTAGCGAGAACACCGGGGAGCTGTTTTTT.

Concerning this clone itself: The sample has other DNA sequences that encode this CDR3 too. The V and J genes are TRBV12-3 or TRBV12-4 and TRBJ1-5; possible D gene TRBD1, 5 bases. CDR3 length equals 13 residues. Trimming stripped 4 bases from V and 2 bases from J, with 6 bases between. CDR3 bases: TGTGCCAGCAGTTCGGGGGGCAATCAGCCCCAGCATTTT. It translates to CASSSGGNQPQHF.

The chain has TRBV5-4 and TRBJ2-7; D uncertain. There are 11 residues in the CDR3. The germline V and J ends were trimmed by 1 base and 7 bases, with 6 bases remaining between them. Germline V gives CDR1 SGHNT, CDR2 YYREEE (reference sequence). The DNA of the CDR3 is TGTGCCAGCAGCTTGTCGGGTGAGCAGTACTTC. Translation gives CASSLSGEQYF.